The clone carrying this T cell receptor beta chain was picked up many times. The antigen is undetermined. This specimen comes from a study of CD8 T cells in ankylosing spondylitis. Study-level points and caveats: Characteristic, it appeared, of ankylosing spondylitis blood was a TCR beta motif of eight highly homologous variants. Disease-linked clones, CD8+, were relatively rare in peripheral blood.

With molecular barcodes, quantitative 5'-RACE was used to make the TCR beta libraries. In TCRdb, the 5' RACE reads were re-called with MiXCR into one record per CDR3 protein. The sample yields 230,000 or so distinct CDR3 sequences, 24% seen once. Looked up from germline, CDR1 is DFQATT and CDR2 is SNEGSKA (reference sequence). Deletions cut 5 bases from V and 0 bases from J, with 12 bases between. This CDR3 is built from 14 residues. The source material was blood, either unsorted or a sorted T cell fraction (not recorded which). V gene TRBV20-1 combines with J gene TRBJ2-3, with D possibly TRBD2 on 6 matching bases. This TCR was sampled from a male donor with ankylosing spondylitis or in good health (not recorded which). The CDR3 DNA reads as TGCAGTGCTGGGGAGGTCGCTAGCACAGATACGCAGTATTTT. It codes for CSAGEVASTDTQYF.